The 3 T cell receptor beta chains below all came from one sample that was sequenced in a study of blood T cell repertoires in COVID-19. The data were produced by immunoSEQ multiplex PCR, yet TCRdb's version contains in-frame clones alone and is incomplete. The profile shows about 270,000 clones, more than 75% of them singletons. The sample consisted of peripheral blood. The source of these receptors is a man aged 40-55 years with active or convalescent COVID-19.

This chain links TRBV28 with TRBJ2-3, with 14 bases that match TRBD2. J lost 5 bases, V lost 4 bases, and 5 bases had no gene match. Germline-derived CDR1 and CDR2 are MDHEN and SYDVKM. CDR3 length: 16 residues. The CDR3 here is CASSSGLAGGGDTQYF. The CDR3, as DNA: TGTGCCAGCAGTTCCGGACTAGCGGGGGGAGGAGATACGCAGTATTTT. Looking up the rest from reference TRBV28 and TRBJ2-3 gives the full variable domain: DVKVTQSSRYLVKRTGEKVFLECVQDMDHENMFWYRQDPGLGLRLIYFSYDVKMKEKGDIPEGYSVSREKKERFSLILESASTNQTSMYLCASSSGLAGGGDTQYFGPGTRLTVL.

The V and J genes are TRBV6-5 and TRBJ1-1; D ambiguous. The CDR3 extends over 13 amino acids. V was trimmed by 8 bases and J by 4 bases, leaving 14 bases between them. Germline V gene sequence: CDR1 MNHEY, CDR2 SVGAGI. The CDR3 coding sequence is TGTGCCAGCTCCAGGACTGGGTCCACTGAAGCTTTCTTT. Its translation: CASSRTGSTEAFF.

This clone appeared once. V and J are TRBV6-5 and TRBJ2-5; 7 bases are shared with TRBD1. Germline CDR1 is MNHEY and CDR2 is SVGAGI. V shed 6 bases and J 1 base; nucleotides not matched to a gene: 2. The CDR3 consists of 13 residues. The CDR3 bases are TGTGCCAGCAGCGGGACAGTCCAAGAGACCCAGTACTTC. Translated, it gives CASSGTVQETQYF.